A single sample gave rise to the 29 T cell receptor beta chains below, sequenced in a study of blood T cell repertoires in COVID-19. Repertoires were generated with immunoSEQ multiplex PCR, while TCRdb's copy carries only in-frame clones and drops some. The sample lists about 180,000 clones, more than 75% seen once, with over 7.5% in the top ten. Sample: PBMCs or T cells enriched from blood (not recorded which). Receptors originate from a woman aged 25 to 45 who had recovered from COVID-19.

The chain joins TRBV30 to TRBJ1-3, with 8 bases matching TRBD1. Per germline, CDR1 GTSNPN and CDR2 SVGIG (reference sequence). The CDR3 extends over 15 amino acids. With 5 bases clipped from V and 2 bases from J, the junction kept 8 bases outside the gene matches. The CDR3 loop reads CAWASSGGAGNTIYF. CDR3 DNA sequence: TGTGCCTGGGCGTCATCAGGGGGCGCTGGAAACACCATATATTTT. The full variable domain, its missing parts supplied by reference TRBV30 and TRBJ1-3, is SQTIHQWPATLVQPVGSPLSLECTVEGTSNPNLYWYRQAAGRGLQLLFYSVGIGQISSEVPQNLSASRPQDRQFILSSKKLLLSDSGFYLCAWASSGGAGNTIYFGEGSWLTVV.

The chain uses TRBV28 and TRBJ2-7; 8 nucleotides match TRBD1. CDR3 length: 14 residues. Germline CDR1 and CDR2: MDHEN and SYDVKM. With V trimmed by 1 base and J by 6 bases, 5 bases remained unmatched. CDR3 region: CASSLSPGGSEQYF. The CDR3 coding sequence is TGTGCCAGCAGTTTATCTCCAGGGGGCAGCGAGCAGTACTTC.

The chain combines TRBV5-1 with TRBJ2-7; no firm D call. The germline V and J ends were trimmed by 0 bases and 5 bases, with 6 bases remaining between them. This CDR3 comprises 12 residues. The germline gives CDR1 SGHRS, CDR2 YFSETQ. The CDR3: CASSLDTNEQYF. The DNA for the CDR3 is TGCGCCAGCAGCTTGGACACTAACGAGCAGTACTTC.

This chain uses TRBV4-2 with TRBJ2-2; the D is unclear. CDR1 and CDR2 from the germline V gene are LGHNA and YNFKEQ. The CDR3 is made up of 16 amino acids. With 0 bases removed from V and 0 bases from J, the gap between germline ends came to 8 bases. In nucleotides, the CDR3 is TGTGCCAGCAGCCAAGATCTTGCGTCGAACACCGGGGAGCTGTTTTTT. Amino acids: CASSQDLASNTGELFF.

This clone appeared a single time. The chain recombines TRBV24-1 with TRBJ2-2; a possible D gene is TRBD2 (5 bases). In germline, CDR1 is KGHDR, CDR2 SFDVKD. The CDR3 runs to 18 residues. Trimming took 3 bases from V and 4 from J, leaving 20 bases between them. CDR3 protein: CATSDPTGSPWGTGELFF. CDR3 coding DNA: TGTGCCACCAGTGATCCCACGGGATCCCCATGGGGCACCGGGGAGCTGTTTTTT.

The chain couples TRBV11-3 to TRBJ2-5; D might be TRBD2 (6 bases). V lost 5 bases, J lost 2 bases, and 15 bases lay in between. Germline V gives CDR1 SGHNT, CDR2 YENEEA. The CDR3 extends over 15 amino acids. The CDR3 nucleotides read TGTGCCAGCAGCATCGGGATAGCGGAGCAAGAGACCCAGTACTTC. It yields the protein CASSIGIAEQETQYF.

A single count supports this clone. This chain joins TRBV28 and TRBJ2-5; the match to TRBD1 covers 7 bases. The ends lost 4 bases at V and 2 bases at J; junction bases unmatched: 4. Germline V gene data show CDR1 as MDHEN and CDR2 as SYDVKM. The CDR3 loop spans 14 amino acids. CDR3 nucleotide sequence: TGTGCCAGCAGTTATGCAGGGGGACAAGAGACCCAGTACTTC. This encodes CASSYAGGQETQYF.

The DNA for the CDR3 is TGTGCCAGCAGCCCAGGATATTTGAACACTGAAGCTTTCTTT. As protein: CASSPGYLNTEAFF. The V call is TRBV11-2, the J call TRBJ1-1; no clear D gene. This CDR3 has 14 residues. V lost 5 bases, J lost 0 bases, and 10 bases lay in between. The germline V gene has CDR1 SGHAT and CDR2 FQNNGV.

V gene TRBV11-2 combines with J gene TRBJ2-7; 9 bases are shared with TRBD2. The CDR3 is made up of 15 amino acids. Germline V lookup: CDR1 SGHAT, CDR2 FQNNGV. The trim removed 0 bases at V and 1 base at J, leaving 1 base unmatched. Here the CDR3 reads CASSLEGLASYEQYF. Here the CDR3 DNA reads TGTGCCAGCAGCTTAGAGGGACTAGCATCCTACGAGCAGTACTTC.

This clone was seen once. CDR3 DNA sequence: TGTGCCAGCAGTTCGGACAGGTATTCGCTAGGCTACACCTTC. Protein product: CASSSDRYSLGYTF. The chain is built from TRBV2 and TRBJ1-2; 7 bases align to TRBD1. The germline gives CDR1 SNHLY, CDR2 FYNNEI. This CDR3 comprises 14 residues. V shed 5 bases, J shed 8 bases, and the junction held 11 bases outside the gene matches. Together with reference TRBV2 and TRBJ1-2, the CDR3 gives the full variable domain: EPEVTQTPSHQVTQMGQEVILRCVPISNHLYFYWYRQILGQKVEFLVSFYNNEISEKSEIFDDQFSVERPDGSNFTLKIRSTKLEDSAMYFCASSSDRYSLGYTFGSGTRLTVV.

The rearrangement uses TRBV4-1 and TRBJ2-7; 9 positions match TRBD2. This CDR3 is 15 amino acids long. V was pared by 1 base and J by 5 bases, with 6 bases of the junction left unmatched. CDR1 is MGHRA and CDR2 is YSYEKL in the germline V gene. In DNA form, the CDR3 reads TGCGCCAGCAGCCAAGTCTTGGGACTAGCCAACGAGCAGTACTTC. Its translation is CASSQVLGLANEQYF.

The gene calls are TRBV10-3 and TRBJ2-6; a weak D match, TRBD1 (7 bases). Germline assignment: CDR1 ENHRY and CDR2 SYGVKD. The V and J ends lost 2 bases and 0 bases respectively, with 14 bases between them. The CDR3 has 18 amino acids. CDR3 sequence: CAISEGDQGGSGANVLTF. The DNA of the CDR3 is TGTGCCATCAGTGAGGGGGATCAGGGGGGCTCTGGGGCCAACGTCCTGACTTTC.

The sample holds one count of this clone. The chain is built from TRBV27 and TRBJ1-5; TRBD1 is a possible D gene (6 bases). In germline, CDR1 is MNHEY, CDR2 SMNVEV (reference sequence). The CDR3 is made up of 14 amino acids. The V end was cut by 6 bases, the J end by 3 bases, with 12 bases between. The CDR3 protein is CASRTTGFNQPQHF. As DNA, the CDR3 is TGTGCCAGCAGAACCACAGGGTTCAATCAGCCCCAGCATTTT.

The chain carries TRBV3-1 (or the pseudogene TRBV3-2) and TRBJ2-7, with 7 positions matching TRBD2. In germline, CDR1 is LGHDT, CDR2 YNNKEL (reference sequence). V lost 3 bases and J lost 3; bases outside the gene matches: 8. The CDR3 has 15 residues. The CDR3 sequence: CASSQRRGVHYEQYF. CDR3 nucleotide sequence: TGTGCCAGCAGCCAGCGACGGGGGGTTCACTACGAGCAGTACTTC.

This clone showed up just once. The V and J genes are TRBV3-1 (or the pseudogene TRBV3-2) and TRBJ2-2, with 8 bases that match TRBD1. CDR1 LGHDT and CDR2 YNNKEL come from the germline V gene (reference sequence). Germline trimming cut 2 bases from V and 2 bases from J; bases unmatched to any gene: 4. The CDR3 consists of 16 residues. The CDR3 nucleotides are TGTGCCAGCAGCCAATTGTCAGGGGGCAACACCGGGGAGCTGTTTTTT. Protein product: CASSQLSGGNTGELFF.

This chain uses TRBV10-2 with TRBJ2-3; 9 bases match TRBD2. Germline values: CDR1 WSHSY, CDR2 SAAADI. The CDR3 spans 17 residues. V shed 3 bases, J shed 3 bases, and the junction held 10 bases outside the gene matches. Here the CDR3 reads CASSEGRGRARTDTQYF. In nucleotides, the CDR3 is TGCGCCAGCAGTGAAGGTCGCGGGAGGGCCCGGACAGATACGCAGTATTTT.

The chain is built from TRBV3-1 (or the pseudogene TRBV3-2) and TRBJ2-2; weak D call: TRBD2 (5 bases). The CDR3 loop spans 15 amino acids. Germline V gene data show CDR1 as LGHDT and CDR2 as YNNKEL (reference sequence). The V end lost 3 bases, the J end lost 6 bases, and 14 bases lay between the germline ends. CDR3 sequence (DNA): TGTGCCAGCAGCCACGCCCCACTAGGGTCCGGGGAGCTGTTTTTT. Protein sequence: CASSHAPLGSGELFF.

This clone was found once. The DNA for the CDR3 is TGTGCCAGCAGCGTACACCAATCTATAGCAGGGGCCGGAGACAGCAGGACCTTC. This gives the protein CASSVHQSIAGAGDSRTF. V is TRBV9 and J is TRBJ1-2; D is perhaps TRBD1 (6 bases). V lost 1 base and J 14 bases, leaving 33 bases between the germline ends. This CDR3 comprises 18 residues. From germline, CDR1 is SGDLS and CDR2 YYNGEE.

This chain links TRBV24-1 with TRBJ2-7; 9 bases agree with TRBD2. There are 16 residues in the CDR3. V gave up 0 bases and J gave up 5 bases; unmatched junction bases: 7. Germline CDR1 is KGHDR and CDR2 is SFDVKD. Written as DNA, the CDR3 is TGTGCCACCAGTGATTTGCATGCTAGCGGGATCAACGAGCAGTACTTC. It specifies CATSDLHASGINEQYF.

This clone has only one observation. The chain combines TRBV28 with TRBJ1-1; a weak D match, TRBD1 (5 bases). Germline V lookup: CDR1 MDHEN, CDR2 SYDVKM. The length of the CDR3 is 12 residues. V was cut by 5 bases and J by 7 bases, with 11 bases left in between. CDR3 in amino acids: CASSDSDGEAFF. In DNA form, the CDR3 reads TGTGCCAGCAGTGACAGCGATGGTGAAGCTTTCTTT. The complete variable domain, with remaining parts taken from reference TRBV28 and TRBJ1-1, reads DVKVTQSSRYLVKRTGEKVFLECVQDMDHENMFWYRQDPGLGLRLIYFSYDVKMKEKGDIPEGYSVSREKKERFSLILESASTNQTSMYLCASSDSDGEAFFGQGTRLTVV.

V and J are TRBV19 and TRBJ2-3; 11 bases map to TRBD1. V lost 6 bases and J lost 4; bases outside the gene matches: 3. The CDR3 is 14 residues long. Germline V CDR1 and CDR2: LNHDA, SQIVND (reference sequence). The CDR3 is CASRDRGRADTQYF. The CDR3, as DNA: TGTGCCAGTAGGGACAGGGGGCGCGCAGATACGCAGTATTTT.

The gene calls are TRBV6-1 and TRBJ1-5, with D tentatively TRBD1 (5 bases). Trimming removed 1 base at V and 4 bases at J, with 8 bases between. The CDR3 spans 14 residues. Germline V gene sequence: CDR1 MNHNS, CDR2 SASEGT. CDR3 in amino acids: CASSEGRANQPQHF. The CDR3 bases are TGTGCCAGCAGTGAAGGCAGGGCTAATCAGCCCCAGCATTTT.

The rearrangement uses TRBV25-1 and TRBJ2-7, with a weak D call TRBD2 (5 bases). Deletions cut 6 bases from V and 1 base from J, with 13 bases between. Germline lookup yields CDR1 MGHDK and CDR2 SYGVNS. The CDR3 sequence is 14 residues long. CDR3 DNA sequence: TGTGCCAGCAGGAGGACCGCGGGTTCCTACGAGCAGTACTTC. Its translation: CASRRTAGSYEQYF.

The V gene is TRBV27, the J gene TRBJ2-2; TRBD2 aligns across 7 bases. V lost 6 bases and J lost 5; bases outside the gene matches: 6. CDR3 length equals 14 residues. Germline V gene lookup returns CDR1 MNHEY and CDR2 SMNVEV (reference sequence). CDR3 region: CASRAGVETGELFF. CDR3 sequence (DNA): TGTGCCAGCAGGGCGGGAGTAGAAACCGGGGAGCTGTTTTTT.

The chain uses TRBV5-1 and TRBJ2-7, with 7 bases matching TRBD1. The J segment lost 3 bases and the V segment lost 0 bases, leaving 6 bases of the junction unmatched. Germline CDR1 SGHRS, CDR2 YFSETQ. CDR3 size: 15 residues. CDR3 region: CASSLEWDRLYEQYF. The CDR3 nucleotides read TGCGCCAGCAGCTTGGAATGGGACAGACTCTACGAGCAGTACTTC.

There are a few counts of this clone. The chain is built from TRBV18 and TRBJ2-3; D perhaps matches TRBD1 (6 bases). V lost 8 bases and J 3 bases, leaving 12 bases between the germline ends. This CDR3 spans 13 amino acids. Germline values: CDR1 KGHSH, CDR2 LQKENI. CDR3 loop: CASHPQGTDTQYF. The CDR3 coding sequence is TGTGCCAGCCATCCCCAGGGGACAGATACGCAGTATTTT.

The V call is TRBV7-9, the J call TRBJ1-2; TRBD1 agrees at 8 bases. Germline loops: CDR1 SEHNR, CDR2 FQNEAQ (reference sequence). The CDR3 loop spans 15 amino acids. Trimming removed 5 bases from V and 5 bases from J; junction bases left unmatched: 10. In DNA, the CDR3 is TGTGCCAGCAGCGGGTCCGGGACAGGAGGGTATGGCTACACCTTC. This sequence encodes CASSGSGTGGYGYTF.

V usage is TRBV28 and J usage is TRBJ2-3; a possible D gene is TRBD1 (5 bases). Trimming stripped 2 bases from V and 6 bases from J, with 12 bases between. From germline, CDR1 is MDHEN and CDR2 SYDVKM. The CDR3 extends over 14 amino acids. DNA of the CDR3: TGTGCCAGCAGTTTAGCCACAGGACGTGATACGCAGTATTTT. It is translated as CASSLATGRDTQYF.

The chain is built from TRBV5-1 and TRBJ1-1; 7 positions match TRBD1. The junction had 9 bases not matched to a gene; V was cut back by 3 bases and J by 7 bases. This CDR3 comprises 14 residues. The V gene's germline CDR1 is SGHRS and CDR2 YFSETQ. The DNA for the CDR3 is TGCGCCAGCAGCTATGGACAGGACCTCCATGAAGCTTTCTTT. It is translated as CASSYGQDLHEAFF.